This T cell receptor (beta chain) was obtained from a study of blood T cells in healthy people across ages. This clonotype was detected only a few times. Its specificity is not known. The second PCR ran roughly 6 to 11 cycles with a sample-barcoded 5' primer and J-beta primers. Template switching added a 12-random-nucleotide identifier to every cDNA molecule. TCRdb ran MiXCR on the 5' RACE reads and lists one entry per CDR3 protein. Here the sample spans approximately 1,000,000 distinct CDR3 sequences, 45% being singletons. Notes on the study in general: Total diversity from one million sequenced T cells was likely underestimated. The CMV status of each donor remained undetermined, and this could have confounded shifts in expanded clonotypes. The study found TCR beta diversity correlated strongly with naive T cell percentage.

Sequencing was performed on blood. The TCR originated in a woman aged 60-75 years in good health.

The DNA of the CDR3 is TGTGCCAGCAGTTACTCCCCGGGACCGCGGCAGGAGCAGTTCTTC. Protein product: CASSYSPGPRQEQFF. The V and J genes are TRBV6-2 or TRBV6-3 and TRBJ2-1, with D perhaps being TRBD1 or TRBD2 (5 bases each). Germline CDR1 and CDR2: MNHEY and SVGEGT. V was shortened by 0 bases and J by 10 bases, with 16 bases between the two germline ends. The CDR3 is made up of 15 amino acids.